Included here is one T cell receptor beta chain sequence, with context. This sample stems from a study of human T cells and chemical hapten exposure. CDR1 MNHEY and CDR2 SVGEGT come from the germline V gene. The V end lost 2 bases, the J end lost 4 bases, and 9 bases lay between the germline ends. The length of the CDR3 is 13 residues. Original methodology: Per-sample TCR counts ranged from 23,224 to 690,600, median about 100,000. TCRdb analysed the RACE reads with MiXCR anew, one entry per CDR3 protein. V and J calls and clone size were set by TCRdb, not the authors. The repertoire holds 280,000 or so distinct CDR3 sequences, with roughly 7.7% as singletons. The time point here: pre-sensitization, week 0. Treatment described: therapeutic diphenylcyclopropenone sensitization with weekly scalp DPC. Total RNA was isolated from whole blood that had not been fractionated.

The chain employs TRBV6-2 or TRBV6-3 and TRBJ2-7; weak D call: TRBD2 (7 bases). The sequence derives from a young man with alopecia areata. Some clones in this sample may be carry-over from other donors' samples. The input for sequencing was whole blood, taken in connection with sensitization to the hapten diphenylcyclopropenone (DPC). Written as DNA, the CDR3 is TGTGCCAGCAGTTACGCGGGGGCGTACGAGCAGTACTTC. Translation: CASSYAGAYEQYF.